The 30 T cell receptor beta chains in this list originate from one sample, sequenced in a study of shared clonotypes between healthy human individuals. Clones were sequenced by immunoSEQ multiplex PCR, and TCRdb holds only the in-frame ones, with some missing. The table includes hundreds of thousands of clones, 97% detected once. Sequenced sample: naive CD4+ T cells sorted from blood. The subset: CD45RA+ positively selected. All receptors derive from a woman aged 30 to 39 in good health.

The chain has TRBV2 and TRBJ1-5, with D uncertain. The CDR3 is 16 amino acids. The germline gives CDR1 SNHLY, CDR2 FYNNEI. Trimming removed 5 bases at V and 5 bases at J, with 19 bases between. CDR3: CASSSVNSIVYQPQHF. The DNA of the CDR3 is TGTGCCAGCAGTTCGGTAAACAGTATTGTTTATCAGCCCCAGCATTTT.

The chain links TRBV6-5 to TRBJ2-1, with unresolved D. The CDR3 length is 15 residues. V lost 2 bases, J lost 0 bases, and 8 bases lay in between. CDR1 and CDR2 (germline): MNHEY, SVGAGI. Here the CDR3 DNA reads TGTGCCAGCAGTTACCGTGGGGTCTCCTACAATGAGCAGTTCTTC. Protein sequence: CASSYRGVSYNEQFF.

This clone was found once. CDR3 in DNA: TGTGCCAGCAGCAAAAGGTCGGGCGGGGTGGAAAAACTGTTTTTT. The encoded protein is CASSKRSGGVEKLFF. The V gene is TRBV6-6, the J gene TRBJ1-4; D unresolved. CDR1 MNHNY and CDR2 SVGAGI come from the germline V gene (reference sequence). The CDR3 consists of 15 residues. Trimming stripped 6 bases from V and 8 bases from J, with 19 bases between.

The chain employs TRBV4-1 and TRBJ2-3; 11 nucleotides agree with TRBD2. CDR1 and CDR2 from the germline V gene are MGHRA and YSYEKL. V lost 0 bases to trimming and J lost 4 bases; unmatched junction nucleotides: 3. There are 16 residues in the CDR3. Written as DNA, the CDR3 is TGCGCCAGCAGCCAAGATCTACTAGCGGGAGCAGATACGCAGTATTTT. Protein sequence: CASSQDLLAGADTQYF.

The rearrangement uses TRBV5-1 and TRBJ2-3; the match to TRBD2 covers 10 bases. The ends lost 4 bases at V and 6 bases at J; junction bases unmatched: 11. CDR3 length: 16 amino acids. Per germline, CDR1 SGHRS and CDR2 YFSETQ. In DNA form, the CDR3 reads TGCGCCAGCAGCCCTCGGTCTAGCGGGAGCTTGGATACGCAGTATTTT. It yields the protein CASSPRSSGSLDTQYF.

CDR3 nucleotides: TGCGCCAGCAGCCAAGATAGGCTAGCGAACTCAGGGGGCACAGATACGCAGTATTTT. Its translation: CASSQDRLANSGGTDTQYF. V is TRBV4-1 and J is TRBJ2-3; D possibly uses TRBD1 or TRBD2 (6 bases each). Per germline, CDR1 MGHRA and CDR2 YSYEKL. There are 19 residues in the CDR3. V lost 0 bases and J 1 base, leaving 20 bases between the germline ends.

The chain combines TRBV6-4 with TRBJ1-2, with D hard to call. The CDR3 is made up of 13 amino acids. Germline CDR1 and CDR2: MRHNA and SNTAGT. Trimming shortened V by 7 bases and J by 8 bases, and 17 bases separated the two germline ends. CDR3 amino acids: CASTDGRMGGYTF. The CDR3 bases are TGTGCCAGCACCGACGGGAGGATGGGAGGCTACACCTTC.

The rearrangement uses TRBV18 and TRBJ1-1; 7 bases line up with TRBD1. Trimming at V came to 3 bases and at J to 2 bases, leaving 6 bases not matched to a gene. This CDR3 has 15 amino acids. Per germline, CDR1 KGHSH and CDR2 LQKENI. CDR3 DNA sequence: TGTGCCAGCTCACCCCTAGGGACAGTAAACACTGAAGCTTTCTTT. Residues: CASSPLGTVNTEAFF.

V gene TRBV5-1 combines with J gene TRBJ2-7; 10 positions agree with TRBD1. V lost 4 bases to trimming and J lost 4 bases; unmatched junction nucleotides: 11. Germline V gene sequence: CDR1 SGHRS, CDR2 YFSETQ. The CDR3 is 16 amino acids. The CDR3 protein is CASSLLPGQGPYEQYF. The CDR3 nucleotides are TGCGCCAGCAGCCTATTACCGGGACAGGGGCCATACGAGCAGTACTTC. Looking up the rest from reference TRBV5-1 and TRBJ2-7 gives the full variable domain: KAGVTQTPRYLIKTRGQQVTLSCSPISGHRSVSWYQQTPGQGLQFLFEYFSETQRNKGNFPGRFSGRQFSNSRSEMNVSTLELGDSALYLCASSLLPGQGPYEQYFGPGTRLTVT.

The chain uses TRBV28 and TRBJ2-7; the match to TRBD1 covers 7 bases. This CDR3 contains 15 residues. Germline V gene lookup returns CDR1 MDHEN and CDR2 SYDVKM. With V trimmed by 4 bases and J by 3 bases, 9 bases remained unmatched. The CDR3 sequence is CASSSPGGVGYEQYF. CDR3 nucleotides: TGTGCCAGCAGTTCGCCAGGGGGTGTAGGCTACGAGCAGTACTTC.

The rearrangement links TRBV19 to TRBJ2-1, with D maybe TRBD1 (6 bases). Trimming cost V 0 bases and J 7 bases, with 13 bases left between them. There are 15 residues in the CDR3. Germline V gene sequence: CDR1 LNHDA, CDR2 SQIVND (reference sequence). The CDR3 reads CASSIEVTGLNEQFF. In DNA form, the CDR3 reads TGTGCCAGTAGTATAGAGGTGACAGGTTTGAATGAGCAGTTCTTC. Full variable domain (remainder filled in from reference TRBV19 and TRBJ2-1): DGGITQSPKYLFRKEGQNVTLSCEQNLNHDAMYWYRQDPGQGLRLIYYSQIVNDFQKGDIAEGYSVSREKKESFPLTVTSAQKNPTAFYLCASSIEVTGLNEQFFGPGTRLTVL.

The J gene is TRBJ2-2, the V gene TRBV19; no firm D call. The CDR3 covers 14 residues. V was cut by 5 bases and J by 6 bases, with 13 bases left in between. The germline gives CDR1 LNHDA, CDR2 SQIVND (reference sequence). The CDR3 DNA sequence: TGTGCCAGTAGTTGGAACAAGTGGGCCGGGGAGCTGTTTTTT. Its translation: CASSWNKWAGELFF.

This clone was picked up one time. DNA of the CDR3: TGCGCCAGCTCCCCGGGGAGAAACATTCAGTACTTC. Its translation is CASSPGRNIQYF. The V and J genes are TRBV4-1 and TRBJ2-4, with D maybe TRBD2 (5 bases). The germline gives CDR1 MGHRA, CDR2 YSYEKL. CDR3 size: 12 residues. V lost 8 bases and J lost 6, with 11 bases in between.

About this clone: Other DNA sequences in the sample encode the same CDR3. The chain employs TRBV5-1 and TRBJ1-1; D is uncertain. Trimming took off 1 base at V and 3 bases at J, with 7 bases between the two ends. Germline-derived CDR1 and CDR2 are SGHRS and YFSETQ. The CDR3 is 13 amino acids. The CDR3, as DNA: TGCGCCAGCAGCTTGACTGGGGACACTGAAGCTTTCTTT. Protein product: CASSLTGDTEAFF.

The rearrangement links TRBV6-6 to TRBJ2-7; possibly TRBD2 for D (6 bases). Germline lookup yields CDR1 MNHNY and CDR2 SVGAGI (reference sequence). Trimming removed 6 bases from V and 4 bases from J, with 16 bases in between. This CDR3 region has 14 residues. The CDR3 protein is CASSYQEGNYEQYF. CDR3 nucleotides: TGTGCCAGCAGCTATCAGGAGGGGAATTACGAGCAGTACTTC.

This chain connects TRBV7-3 to TRBJ2-7, with D possibly matching TRBD2 (6 bases). V shed 6 bases and J shed 5 bases, with 14 bases lying between them. CDR1 and CDR2 from the germline V gene are SGHTA and FQGTGA. The CDR3 is made up of 13 amino acids. The CDR3 DNA sequence: TGTGCCAGCAGTTTGACGGGAGTAGACGAGCAGTACTTC. Translated, it gives CASSLTGVDEQYF.

The chain is built from TRBV5-6 and TRBJ1-1; D call uncertain. Germline V lookup: CDR1 SGHDT, CDR2 YYEEEE. V lost 4 bases and J lost 11, with 18 bases in between. The CDR3 is 13 amino acids. CDR3 DNA: TGTGCCAGCAGCCTGAACCTAGGCCCCCGGGCTTTCTTT. Residues: CASSLNLGPRAFF. Drawing the rest from reference TRBV5-6 and TRBJ1-1, the complete variable domain is DAGVTQSPTHLIKTRGQQVTLRCSPKSGHDTVSWYQQALGQGPQFIFQYYEEEERQRGNFPDRFSGHQFPNYSSELNVNALLLGDSALYLCASSLNLGPRAFFGQGTRLTVV.

The rearrangement links TRBV11-2 to TRBJ2-7; D possibly corresponds to TRBD2 (5 bases). The CDR3 extends over 17 amino acids. Per germline, CDR1 SGHAT and CDR2 FQNNGV. V was pared by 5 bases and J by 3 bases, with 23 bases between. CDR3 loop: CASSREDGGLESYEQYF. The CDR3, as DNA: TGTGCCAGCAGCAGAGAGGACGGAGGACTGGAAAGCTACGAGCAGTACTTC.

CDR3 residues: CASRRQGGSNQPQHF. As DNA, the CDR3 is TGTGCCAGCAGACGACAGGGTGGGAGCAATCAGCCCCAGCATTTT. This chain links TRBV28 with TRBJ1-5, with 7 positions matching TRBD1. CDR1 MDHEN and CDR2 SYDVKM come from the germline V gene. The CDR3 runs 15 residues. V lost 6 bases and J lost 1; bases outside the gene matches: 6.

This chain uses TRBV7-2 with TRBJ2-1, with D possibly being TRBD2 (7 bases). The CDR3 covers 16 residues. The germline V and J ends were trimmed by 2 bases and 7 bases, with 18 bases remaining between them. CDR1 and CDR2 from the germline V gene are SGHTA and FQGNSA. Here the CDR3 DNA reads TGTGCCAGCAGCTTACGAGGGGGGAGGGCCCAGAATGAGCAGTTCTTC. Translated, it gives CASSLRGGRAQNEQFF. Complete variable domain (other parts from reference TRBV7-2 and TRBJ2-1): GAGVSQSPSNKVTEKGKDVELRCDPISGHTALYWYRQSLGQGLEFLIYFQGNSAPDKSGLPSDRFSAERTGGSVSTLTIQRTQQEDSAVYLCASSLRGGRAQNEQFFGPGTRLTVL.

The chain recombines TRBV28 with TRBJ2-2; D tentatively fits TRBD1 or TRBD2 (5 bases each). V was shortened by 2 bases and J by 8 bases, with 9 bases between the two germline ends. This CDR3 is built from 13 residues. Germline lookup yields CDR1 MDHEN and CDR2 SYDVKM. The chain's CDR3 is CASSLRGPGELFF. The CDR3 DNA sequence: TGTGCCAGCAGTTTACGGGGCCCGGGGGAGCTGTTTTTT. Combining the CDR3 with reference TRBV28 and TRBJ2-2 gives the whole variable domain DVKVTQSSRYLVKRTGEKVFLECVQDMDHENMFWYRQDPGLGLRLIYFSYDVKMKEKGDIPEGYSVSREKKERFSLILESASTNQTSMYLCASSLRGPGELFFGEGSRLTVL.

The chain links TRBV28 to TRBJ2-7, with D hard to call. The CDR3 length is 14 residues. Germline V CDR1 and CDR2: MDHEN, SYDVKM. V gave up 4 bases and J gave up 6 bases, with 16 bases separating them. The DNA of the CDR3 is TGTGCCAGCAGTTACGAGCTTGGCTTGGGCGAGCAGTACTTC. Encoded protein: CASSYELGLGEQYF.

This clone was seen just once. The chain is built from TRBV5-1 and TRBJ1-1; unclear D gene. Trimming took off 0 bases at V and 3 bases at J, with 12 bases between the two ends. The CDR3 consists of 15 residues. CDR1 and CDR2 (germline): SGHRS, YFSETQ. This chain's CDR3 is CASSLVPGEYTEAFF. CDR3 DNA sequence: TGCGCCAGCAGCTTGGTCCCCGGGGAGTACACTGAAGCTTTCTTT.

The chain recombines TRBV5-1 with TRBJ2-7; no firm D call. V was pared by 4 bases and J by 0 bases, with 14 bases between. Germline V gene sequence: CDR1 SGHRS, CDR2 YFSETQ. The CDR3 loop spans 15 amino acids. The CDR3 loop reads CASSHSTGISYEQYF. The CDR3 DNA reads as TGCGCCAGCAGCCACTCGACTGGGATCTCCTACGAGCAGTACTTC. Full variable domain (outside the CDR3, taken from reference TRBV5-1 and TRBJ2-7): KAGVTQTPRYLIKTRGQQVTLSCSPISGHRSVSWYQQTPGQGLQFLFEYFSETQRNKGNFPGRFSGRQFSNSRSEMNVSTLELGDSALYLCASSHSTGISYEQYFGPGTRLTVT.

The rearrangement joins TRBV28 to TRBJ1-2, with TRBD1 matching 7 bases. CDR1 and CDR2 (germline): MDHEN, SYDVKM. The CDR3 spans 14 residues. Losses at the gene ends were 7 bases for V and 5 bases for J; bases not matched to a gene: 10. Here the CDR3 DNA reads TGTGCCAGCAACAAGGGCAGGGGGAGTTATGGCTACACCTTC. Its translation: CASNKGRGSYGYTF.

V gene TRBV7-2 combines with J gene TRBJ1-1, with D possibly TRBD1 on 6 matching bases. Trimming stripped 2 bases from V and 0 bases from J, with 13 bases between. The CDR3 extends over 16 amino acids. Germline-derived CDR1 and CDR2 are SGHTA and FQGNSA. This chain's CDR3 is CASSLWGRRVNTEAFF. The CDR3 DNA reads TGTGCCAGCAGCTTATGGGGGCGAAGGGTGAACACTGAAGCTTTCTTT.

This sequence joins TRBV14 and TRBJ1-5; D remains ambiguous. Germline V gives CDR1 SGHDN, CDR2 FVKESK. Trimming removed 4 bases from V and 0 bases from J, with 1 base in between. The CDR3 sequence is 12 residues long. The CDR3 DNA reads TGTGCCAGCAGCCTTAGCAATCAGCCCCAGCATTTT. Protein sequence: CASSLSNQPQHF.

This sequence joins TRBV12-5 and TRBJ1-1; D is ambiguous. CDR1 is LGHNT and CDR2 is FRNRAP in the germline V gene. The V gene lost 1 base and the J gene lost 2 bases, with 14 bases spanning the gap. The CDR3 consists of 16 residues. The CDR3 DNA is TGTGCTAGTGGTTTGGCGCGCGGACCGAGAAACACTGAAGCTTTCTTT. Protein product: CASGLARGPRNTEAFF. The variable domain in full, with the rest retrieved from reference TRBV12-5 and TRBJ1-1, is DARVTQTPRHKVTEMGQEVTMRCQPILGHNTVFWYRQTMMQGLELLAYFRNRAPLDDSGMPKDRFSAEMPDATLATLKIQPSEPRDSAVYFCASGLARGPRNTEAFFGQGTRLTVV.

This clone was counted a single time. Other DNA sequences in this sample translate to the same CDR3. The chain joins TRBV2 to TRBJ2-7; TRBD1 matches at 9 bases. After removal of 7 bases from V and 4 bases from J, the junction contained 5 bases not matched to a gene. CDR3 size: 13 residues. Per germline, CDR1 SNHLY and CDR2 FYNNEI. In nucleotides, the CDR3 is TGTGCCAGCACCCGGGACAGGGCTTACGAGCAGTACTTC. Its translation: CASTRDRAYEQYF.

The gene calls are TRBV11-2 and TRBJ2-3, with D maybe TRBD2 (5 bases). The CDR3 contains 15 residues. Trimming cost V 4 bases and J 2 bases, with 13 bases left between them. CDR1 SGHAT and CDR2 FQNNGV come from the germline V gene. Here the CDR3 reads CASSYTLGTTDTQYF. The CDR3 bases are TGTGCCAGCAGCTACACACTAGGAACCACAGATACGCAGTATTTT.